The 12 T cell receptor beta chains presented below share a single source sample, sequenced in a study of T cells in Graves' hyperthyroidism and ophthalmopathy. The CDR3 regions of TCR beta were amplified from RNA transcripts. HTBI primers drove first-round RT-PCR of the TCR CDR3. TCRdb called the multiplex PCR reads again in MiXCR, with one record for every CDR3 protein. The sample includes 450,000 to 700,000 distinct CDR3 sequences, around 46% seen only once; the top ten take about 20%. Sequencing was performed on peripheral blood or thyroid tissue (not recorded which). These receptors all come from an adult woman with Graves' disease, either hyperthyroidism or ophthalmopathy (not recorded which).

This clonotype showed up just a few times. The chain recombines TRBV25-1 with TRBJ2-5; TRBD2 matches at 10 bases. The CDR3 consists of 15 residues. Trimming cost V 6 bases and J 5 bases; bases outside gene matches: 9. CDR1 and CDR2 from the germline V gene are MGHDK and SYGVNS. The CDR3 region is CASSVSGRAVETQYF. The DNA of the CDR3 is TGTGCCAGCAGCGTAAGCGGGAGGGCCGTCGAGACCCAGTACTTC.

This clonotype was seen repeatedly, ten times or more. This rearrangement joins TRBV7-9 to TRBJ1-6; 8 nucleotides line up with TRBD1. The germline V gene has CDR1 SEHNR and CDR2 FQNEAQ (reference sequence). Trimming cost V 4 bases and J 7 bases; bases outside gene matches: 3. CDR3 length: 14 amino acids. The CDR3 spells CASSSRQGNSPLHF. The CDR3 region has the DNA TGTGCCAGCAGCTCTCGACAGGGGAATTCACCCCTCCACTTT.

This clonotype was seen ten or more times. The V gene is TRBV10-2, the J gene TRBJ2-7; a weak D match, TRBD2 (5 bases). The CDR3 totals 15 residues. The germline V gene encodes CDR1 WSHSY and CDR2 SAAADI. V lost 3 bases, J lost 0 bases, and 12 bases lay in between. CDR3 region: CASSDKRARSYEQYF. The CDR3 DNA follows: TGCGCCAGCAGTGATAAGAGGGCACGCTCCTACGAGCAGTACTTC.

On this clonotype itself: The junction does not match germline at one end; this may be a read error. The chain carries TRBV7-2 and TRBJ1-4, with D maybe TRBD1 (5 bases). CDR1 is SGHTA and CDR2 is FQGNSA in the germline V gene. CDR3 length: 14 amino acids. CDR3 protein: CATSRDGANEKLFF. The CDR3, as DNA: TGTGCCACCAGCAGAGATGGGGCCAATGAAAAACTGTTTTTT.

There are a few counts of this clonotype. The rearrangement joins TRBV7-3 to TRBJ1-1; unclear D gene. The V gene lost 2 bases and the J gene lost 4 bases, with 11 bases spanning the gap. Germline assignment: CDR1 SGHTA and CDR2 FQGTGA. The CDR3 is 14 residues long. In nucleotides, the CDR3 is TGTGCCAGCAGCTTACGAGGCCGTGGCACTGAAGCTTTCTTT. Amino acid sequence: CASSLRGRGTEAFF.

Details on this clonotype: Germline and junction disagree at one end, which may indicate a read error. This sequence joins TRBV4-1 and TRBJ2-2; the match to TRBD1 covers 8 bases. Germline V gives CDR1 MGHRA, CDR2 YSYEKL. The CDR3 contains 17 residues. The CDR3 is CASSPKGAGGLAGELFF. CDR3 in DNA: TGTGCCAGCAGCCCGAAAGGCGCAGGGGGCTTGGCCGGGGAGCTGTTTTTT.

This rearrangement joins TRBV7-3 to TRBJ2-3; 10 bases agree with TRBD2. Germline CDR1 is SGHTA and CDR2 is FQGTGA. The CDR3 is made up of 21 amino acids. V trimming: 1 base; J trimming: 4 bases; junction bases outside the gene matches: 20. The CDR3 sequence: CASSLMDVRGLAGVSADTQYF. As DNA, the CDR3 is TGTGCCAGCAGCTTAATGGACGTCCGGGGTCTAGCGGGAGTCAGCGCAGATACGCAGTATTTT.

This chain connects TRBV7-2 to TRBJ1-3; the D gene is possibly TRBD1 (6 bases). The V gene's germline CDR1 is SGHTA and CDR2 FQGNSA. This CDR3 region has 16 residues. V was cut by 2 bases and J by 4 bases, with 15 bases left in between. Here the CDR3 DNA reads TGTGCCAGCAGCTTACTCGGGGGCGAAATAGGAAACACCATATATTTT. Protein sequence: CASSLLGGEIGNTIYF.

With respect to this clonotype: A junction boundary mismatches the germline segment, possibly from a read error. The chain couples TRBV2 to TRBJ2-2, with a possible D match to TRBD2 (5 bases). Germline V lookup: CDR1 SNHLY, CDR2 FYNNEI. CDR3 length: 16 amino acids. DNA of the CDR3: TGTGCCAGCAGCGAAGTAGTGGGAGCTAACACCGGGGAGCTGTTTTTT. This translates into CASSEVVGANTGELFF. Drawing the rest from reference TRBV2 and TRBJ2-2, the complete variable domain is EPEVTQTPSHQVTQMGQEVILRCVPISNHLYFYWYRQILGQKVEFLVSFYNNEISEKSEIFDDQFSVERPDGSNFTLKIRSTKLEDSAMYFCASSEVVGANTGELFFGEGSRLTVL.

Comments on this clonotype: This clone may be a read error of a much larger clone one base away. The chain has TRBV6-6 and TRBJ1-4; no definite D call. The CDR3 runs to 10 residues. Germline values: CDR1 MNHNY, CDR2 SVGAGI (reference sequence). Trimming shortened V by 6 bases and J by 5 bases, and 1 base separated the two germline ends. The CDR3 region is CASRNEKLFF. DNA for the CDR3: TGTGCCAGCAGGAATGAAAAACTGTTTTTT.

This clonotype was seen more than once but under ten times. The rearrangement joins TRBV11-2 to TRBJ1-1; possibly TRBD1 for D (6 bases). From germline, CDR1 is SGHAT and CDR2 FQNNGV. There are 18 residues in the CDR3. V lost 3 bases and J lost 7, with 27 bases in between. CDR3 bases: TGTGCCAGCAGCTTTTCTCTGGACAGAAGATTAGGGGATGTTGAAGCTTTCTTT. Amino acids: CASSFSLDRRLGDVEAFF.

CDR3 region: CASSLTRGGYTF. As DNA, the CDR3 is TGTGCCAGCAGTTTGACGAGGGGCGGCTACACCTTC. This rearrangement joins TRBV12-3 or TRBV12-4 to TRBJ1-2; the D gene is possibly TRBD1 (5 bases). The CDR3 runs 12 residues. V gave up 3 bases and J gave up 8 bases, with 10 bases separating them.